The 19 T cell receptor beta chains reported below all come from one sample, sequenced in a study of T cell repertoires in cytomegalovirus infection. Their recognized antigens are unknown. TCRdb itself ran the reads through MiXCR, one entry per CDR3 protein. This sample yields hundreds of thousands of distinct CDR3 sequences, of which about 33% are seen a single time; approximately 18% belongs to the top ten. The specimen was cultured PBMCs, collected from culture after CMV antigen stimulation. These receptors all come from a human donor in good health (CMV status not recorded). Some clones in this sample may be carry-over from other donors' samples.

The V call is TRBV19, the J call TRBJ1-5; TRBD1 matches 7 bases. Trimming at V came to 7 bases and at J to 0 bases, leaving 9 bases not matched to a gene. The CDR3 length is 16 residues. The germline V gene encodes CDR1 LNHDA and CDR2 SQIVND (reference sequence). The CDR3 here is CASTRDRDYSNQPQHF. The CDR3 DNA reads TGTGCCAGTACCCGGGACAGAGACTATAGCAATCAGCCCCAGCATTTT.

The genes are TRBV5-1 and TRBJ2-7; 8 nucleotides align to TRBD1. J was trimmed by 3 bases and V by 1 base; bases with no gene match: 12. Per the germline V gene, CDR1 is SGHRS and CDR2 is YFSETQ. The CDR3 runs to 17 residues. The CDR3 DNA is TGCGCCAGCAGCTTGAGGACAGGACAGGGTGGGATCTACGAGCAGTACTTC. It specifies CASSLRTGQGGIYEQYF. The entire variable domain, with the rest obtained from reference TRBV5-1 and TRBJ2-7, is as follows: KAGVTQTPRYLIKTRGQQVTLSCSPISGHRSVSWYQQTPGQGLQFLFEYFSETQRNKGNFPGRFSGRQFSNSRSEMNVSTLELGDSALYLCASSLRTGQGGIYEQYFGPGTRLTVT.

The chain recombines TRBV20-1 with TRBJ2-3; 10 nucleotides align to TRBD2. Germline V gives CDR1 DFQATT, CDR2 SNEGSKA (reference sequence). This CDR3 is built from 16 residues. J gave up 3 bases and V 3 bases, and 9 bases lay outside the gene matches. CDR3 coding DNA: TGCAGTGCTAGGGGGCTCAGCGGGGGGGAGACAGATACGCAGTATTTT. Amino acids: CSARGLSGGETDTQYF.

This clonotype was recorded a few times. The chain couples TRBV6-2 or TRBV6-3 to TRBJ1-1, with D unclear. From germline, CDR1 is MNHEY and CDR2 SVGEGT. With 0 bases removed from V and 0 bases from J, the gap between germline ends came to 14 bases. The CDR3 covers 17 residues. The CDR3: CASSYSIFEPMNTEAFF. The CDR3 nucleotides read TGTGCCAGCAGTTACTCGATTTTTGAGCCCATGAACACTGAAGCTTTCTTT.

The chain links TRBV11-3 to TRBJ1-1; 7 bases fit TRBD1. The germline V gene has CDR1 SGHNT and CDR2 YENEEA. V dropped 4 bases and J dropped 0; count of bases not matched to a gene: 20. The CDR3 sequence is 20 residues long. CDR3 coding DNA: TGTGCCAGCAGCTACGGGGGGACAGCTCCCGGTCGAATAATGAACACTGAAGCTTTCTTT. Translated, it gives CASSYGGTAPGRIMNTEAFF.

CDR3 region: CASSFGQGQNTEAFF. CDR3 nucleotide sequence: TGCGCCAGCAGCTTCGGACAGGGACAAAACACTGAAGCTTTCTTT. This chain uses TRBV5-1 with TRBJ1-1, with 8 bases fitting TRBD1. The V gene's germline CDR1 is SGHRS and CDR2 YFSETQ. This CDR3 has 15 residues. V shed 2 bases and J 2 bases; nucleotides not matched to a gene: 5. Using reference TRBV5-1 and TRBJ1-1 for the parts outside the CDR3, the full variable domain is KAGVTQTPRYLIKTRGQQVTLSCSPISGHRSVSWYQQTPGQGLQFLFEYFSETQRNKGNFPGRFSGRQFSNSRSEMNVSTLELGDSALYLCASSFGQGQNTEAFFGQGTRLTVV.

This clonotype was observed a few times. The chain has TRBV2 and TRBJ1-5; D is ambiguous. V was clipped by 5 bases and J by 6 bases, with 14 bases between them. This CDR3 is built from 14 residues. From germline, CDR1 is SNHLY and CDR2 FYNNEI. The CDR3 nucleotides read TGTGCCAGCAGTCTTAGCTTTGTCCTTCAGCCCCAGCATTTT. Protein product: CASSLSFVLQPQHF.

The rearrangement uses TRBV7-9 and TRBJ2-5, with D possibly being TRBD1 (6 bases). Germline CDR1 reads SEHNR; CDR2 reads FQNEAQ (reference sequence). V was shortened by 1 base and J by 5 bases, with 14 bases between the two germline ends. There are 15 residues in the CDR3. The CDR3 loop is CASSLEKTGGETQYF. CDR3 nucleotides: TGTGCCAGCAGCTTAGAAAAGACAGGTGGGGAGACCCAGTACTTC.

This clonotype came up a few times. The V gene is TRBV12-3 or TRBV12-4, the J gene TRBJ2-3; 9 nucleotides line up with TRBD2. J lost 4 bases, V lost 3 bases, and 5 bases had no gene match. The CDR3 contains 15 residues. The CDR3 coding sequence is TGTGCCAGCAGTTTCGGGGCGGGAGGGGCAGATACGCAGTATTTT. Its translation is CASSFGAGGADTQYF.

This clonotype was detected only a few times. The chain uses TRBV11-2 and TRBJ2-1, with TRBD2 identical over 10 bases. V trimming: 5 bases; J trimming: 7 bases; junction bases outside the gene matches: 11. From germline, CDR1 is SGHAT and CDR2 FQNNGV. CDR3 length: 16 residues. The DNA for the CDR3 is TGTGCCAGCAGCCCCTGGGGAGCGGGAGGGCCAAATGAGCAGTTCTTC. Amino acids: CASSPWGAGGPNEQFF.

This clonotype has just a few counts. The chain has TRBV12-3 or TRBV12-4 and TRBJ2-5; the D call may be TRBD1 or TRBD2 (6 bases each). CDR3 size: 14 residues. V was clipped by 5 bases and J by 2 bases, with 12 bases between them. The CDR3 protein is CASSQGGTQETQYF. The DNA for the CDR3 is TGTGCCAGCAGTCAAGGGGGGACACAAGAGACCCAGTACTTC.

V gene TRBV7-4 combines with J gene TRBJ1-2; D unclear. The V gene lost 9 bases and the J gene lost 2 bases, with 10 bases spanning the gap. The CDR3 is 12 amino acids. The V gene's germline CDR1 is SGHVT and CDR2 SQSDAQ. In DNA form, the CDR3 reads TGTGCCAGTGGCCATGGAAACTATGGCTACACCTTC. Translating gives CASGHGNYGYTF.

CDR3 loop: CSARRQGGTNQPQHF. CDR3 nucleotides: TGCAGTGCTAGGAGACAGGGAGGGACAAATCAGCCCCAGCATTTT. V is TRBV20-1 and J is TRBJ1-5, with TRBD1 matching over 7 bases. Germline CDR1 and CDR2: DFQATT and SNEGSKA (reference sequence). This CDR3 is 15 amino acids long. The trim removed 3 bases at V and 4 bases at J, leaving 9 bases unmatched.

As regards this clonotype: A clone one base away is much larger, so this may be a read error. The chain is built from TRBV7-1 and TRBJ1-1; D unclear. TRBV7-1 is treated as an ORF (open reading frame) with a function not yet certain. Trimming shortened V by 5 bases and J by 3 bases, and 13 bases separated the two germline ends. CDR3 length: 14 residues. The CDR3 DNA follows: TGTGCCAGCAGCCTCAGCGATTTGTACACTGAAGCTTTCTTT. Amino acids: CASSLSDLYTEAFF.

The chain is built from TRBV11-2 and TRBJ1-2, with 10 bases matching TRBD1. The V and J ends lost 5 bases and 5 bases, in that order; junction bases with no gene match: 11. CDR3 length: 16 amino acids. The germline V gene encodes CDR1 SGHAT and CDR2 FQNNGV. CDR3 nucleotides: TGTGCCAGCAGCGGGGGGCGACAGGGGGCCTGGTATGGCTACACCTTC. Its protein is CASSGGRQGAWYGYTF.

This clonotype has more than one count but fewer than ten. V gene TRBV2 combines with J gene TRBJ2-1, with D possibly being TRBD1 (5 bases). Trimming left V 3 bases short and J 15 bases short, with 21 bases between. CDR1 and CDR2 (germline): SNHLY, FYNNEI. CDR3 size: 14 residues. CDR3 in DNA: TGTGCCAGCAGTGAGTGGAGTGCCAGGGTTTTCCCGTTCTTC. It codes for CASSEWSARVFPFF.

In its sample, this clonotype was seen a few times. This rearrangement joins TRBV7-2 to TRBJ2-5, with a tentative D call TRBD2 (7 bases). V shed 8 bases and J shed 4 bases, with 17 bases lying between them. The CDR3 runs to 14 residues. Germline CDR1 is SGHTA and CDR2 is FQGNSA. CDR3 residues: CASRGGARGETQYF. CDR3 nucleotides: TGTGCCAGCCGCGGGGGCGCTAGAGGAGAGACCCAGTACTTC.

This clonotype was picked up many times. The chain carries TRBV12-3 or TRBV12-4 and TRBJ1-1; tentative D call: TRBD1 (6 bases). There are 14 residues in the CDR3. Trimming removed 8 bases from V and 7 bases from J, with 20 bases in between. In DNA, the CDR3 is TGTGCCAGCGAAGGGGGGGGCGCGTGGGATGAAGCTTTCTTT. Amino acids: CASEGGGAWDEAFF.

At least ten counts were recorded for this clonotype. The chain carries TRBV7-8 and TRBJ1-5; D unclear. CDR1 is SGHVS, CDR2 FQNEAQ, per germline. Trimming pared 0 bases from V and 3 bases from J, leaving 9 bases between. The CDR3 extends over 15 amino acids. DNA of the CDR3: TGTGCCAGCAGCTTAGCGGACGGCTTCAATCAGCCCCAGCATTTT. This encodes CASSLADGFNQPQHF.